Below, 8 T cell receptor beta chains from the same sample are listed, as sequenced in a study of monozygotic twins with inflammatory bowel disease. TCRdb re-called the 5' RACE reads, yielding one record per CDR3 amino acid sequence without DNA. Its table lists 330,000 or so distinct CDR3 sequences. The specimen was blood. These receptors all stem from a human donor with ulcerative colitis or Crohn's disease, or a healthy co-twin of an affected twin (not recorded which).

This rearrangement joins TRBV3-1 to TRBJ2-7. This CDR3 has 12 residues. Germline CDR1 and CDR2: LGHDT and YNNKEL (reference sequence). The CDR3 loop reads CASSQASYEQYF.

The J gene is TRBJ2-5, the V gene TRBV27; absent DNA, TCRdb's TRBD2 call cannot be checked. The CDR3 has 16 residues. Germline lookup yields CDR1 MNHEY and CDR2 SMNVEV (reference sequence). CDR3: CASGLSGRTPRETQYF.

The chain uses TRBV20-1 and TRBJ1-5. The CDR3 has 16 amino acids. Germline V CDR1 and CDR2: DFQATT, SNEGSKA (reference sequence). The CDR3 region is CSARVGGGVSNQPQHF.

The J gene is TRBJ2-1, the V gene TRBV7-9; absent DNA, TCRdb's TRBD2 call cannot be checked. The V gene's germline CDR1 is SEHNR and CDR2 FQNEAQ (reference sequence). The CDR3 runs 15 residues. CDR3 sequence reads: CASSLGTSDYNEQFF.

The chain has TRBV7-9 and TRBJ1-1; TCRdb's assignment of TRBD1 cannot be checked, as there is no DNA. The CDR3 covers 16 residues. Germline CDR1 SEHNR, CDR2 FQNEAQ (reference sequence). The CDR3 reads CASSPRDAGGDTEAFF.

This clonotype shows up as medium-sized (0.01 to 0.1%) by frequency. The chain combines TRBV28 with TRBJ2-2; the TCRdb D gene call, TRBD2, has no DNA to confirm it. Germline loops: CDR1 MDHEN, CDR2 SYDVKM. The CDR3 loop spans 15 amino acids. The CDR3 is CASSLADSHTGELFF.

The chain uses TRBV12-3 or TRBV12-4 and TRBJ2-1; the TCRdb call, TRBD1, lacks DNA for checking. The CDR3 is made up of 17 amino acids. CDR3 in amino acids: CASSSAGGFGGYNEQFF.

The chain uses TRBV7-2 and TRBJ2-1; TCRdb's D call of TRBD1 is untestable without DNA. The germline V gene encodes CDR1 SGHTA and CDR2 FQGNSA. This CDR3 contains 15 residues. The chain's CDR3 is CASSLDRATYNEQFF.